Detailed here is one TCR beta chain. Trimming removed 5 bases from V and 5 bases from J; junction bases left unmatched: 4. CDR1 SGHTS and CDR2 YDEGEE come from the germline V gene. CDR3 length equals 12 residues. The PCR was carried out with 60 Vbeta primers and 13 Jbeta primers. The table came from immunoSEQ multiplex PCR; TCRdb's copy has only in-frame clones and leaves some out. This sample has fewer than 200,000 clones, with around 77% found just once. These data belong to a study of cytomegalovirus exposure and HLA in healthy donors. The TCR was taken from a man aged 55-75 years in good health and CMV-seronegative. The chain employs TRBV5-8 and TRBJ2-7; 7 bases are a match to TRBD1. What was sequenced was PBMCs. CDR3 bases: TGTGCCAGCAGGCAACAGGGGAACGAGCAGTACTTC. It codes for CASRQQGNEQYF.